A selection of T cell receptor beta chains follows, all from one sample in a study of OX40 agonist ivuxolimab in advanced cancers. Sequencing used immunoSEQ multiplex PCR; TCRdb keeps in-frame clones, though not all of them. The data contain 53,000 or so clones, more than 70% of them singletons. The input for sequencing was CD4+ or CD8+ T cells sorted from blood, taken in a trial of the OX40 agonist ivuxolimab. The receptors shown here come from an adult with an advanced solid tumor such as melanoma, head and neck, liver or kidney cancer. Both conserved end residues are part of each CDR3. The D gene is left open where the match is weak. Rows may omit the clone size; those that give it use once, few, many or a size class.

j_call | d_call | clone_size | v_call | cdr3_aa | cdr3_nt
TRBJ2-3 | - | - | TRBV6-5 | CASSPGWGTDTQYF | TGTGCCAGTAGCCCGGGGTGGGGCACAGATACGCAGTATTTT
TRBJ1-2 | - | once | TRBV7-2 | CASSPSGPTTNYGYTF | TGTGCCAGCAGCCCAAGCGGCCCGACCACTAACTATGGCTACACCTTC
TRBJ1-1 | - | - | TRBV19 | CASGRPSTEAFF | TGTGCCAGCGGGAGGCCTTCTACTGAAGCTTTCTTT
TRBJ2-1 | TRBD2 | - | TRBV30 | CAFSSGSFSGNEQFF | TGTGCCTTCTCTAGCGGGAGTTTTTCGGGCAATGAGCAGTTCTTC
TRBJ2-5 | - | - | TRBV19 | CASSLRVEETQYF | TGTGCCAGTAGTTTGAGGGTAGAAGAGACCCAGTACTTC
TRBJ2-3 | TRBD2 | - | TRBV27 | CASRPSGRWRDTQYF | TGTGCCAGCAGACCCAGCGGGAGATGGAGAGATACGCAGTATTTT
TRBJ1-3 | - | - | TRBV7-3 | CASKDSGNTIYF | TGTGCCAGCAAAGACTCTGGAAACACCATATATTTT
TRBJ1-1 | - | - | TRBV13 | CASSLVGTEAFF | TGTGCCAGCAGCTTAGTGGGAACTGAAGCTTTCTTT
TRBJ2-7 | TRBD1 | - | TRBV19 | CASSIRGRGREQYF | TGTGCCAGTAGTATCCGGGGCAGGGGGCGTGAGCAGTACTTC
TRBJ2-5 | TRBD1 | - | TRBV5-4 | CASSSGQGGKETQYF | TGTGCCAGCAGCTCGGGACAGGGCGGGAAGGAGACCCAGTACTTC
TRBJ1-2 | TRBD1 | - | TRBV18 | CASSPSGGLAAYGYTF | TGTGCCAGCTCACCGTCAGGGGGCCTTGCTGCATATGGCTACACCTTC
TRBJ2-3 | - | - | TRBV6-5 | CASSYQALPTDTQYF | TGTGCCAGCAGTTACCAGGCCCTTCCCACAGATACGCAGTATTTT
TRBJ2-3 | - | - | TRBV7-9 | CASSLGPAGFTDTQYF | TGTGCCAGCAGCTTAGGACCGGCGGGATTCACAGATACGCAGTATTTT
TRBJ1-6 | - | few | TRBV19 | CASSGNPGSPLHF | TGTGCCAGTTCTGGGAATCCGGGTTCACCCCTCCACTTT
TRBJ2-1 | TRBD2 | - | TRBV5-5 | CASSGRLAGDHKSYNEQFF | TGTGCCAGCAGCGGAAGACTAGCGGGAGATCACAAGTCCTACAATGAGCAGTTCTTC
TRBJ2-2 | - | - | TRBV28 | CASNGLRLSNTGELFF | TGTGCCAGCAATGGACTGCGACTCTCGAACACCGGGGAGCTGTTTTTT
TRBJ1-5 | TRBD1 | once | TRBV5-1 | CASSFTGGINQPQHF | TGCGCCAGCAGCTTTACAGGGGGAATCAATCAGCCCCAGCATTTT
TRBJ2-7 | TRBD1 | - | TRBV13 | CASSLKRRQGGGYEQYF | TGTGCCAGCAGTCTGAAGCGGCGACAGGGTGGGGGTTACGAGCAGTACTTC
TRBJ2-7 | - | - | TRBV15 | CATSSPGGNSYEQYF | TGTGCCACCAGCAGTCCAGGGGGGAACTCCTACGAGCAGTACTTC
TRBJ2-5 | - | - | TRBV7-2 | CASSLRLYQETQYF | TGTGCCAGCAGCTTACGGTTGTACCAAGAGACCCAGTACTTC
TRBJ1-5 | TRBD1 | - | TRBV29-1 | CSVGTGDQPQHF | TGCAGCGTGGGGACAGGGGATCAGCCCCAGCATTTT
TRBJ2-7 | - | - | TRBV6-5 | CASSDYREQYF | TGTGCCAGCAGCGACTATCGAGAGCAGTACTTC
TRBJ2-2 | TRBD1 | - | TRBV7-2 | CASTERGRVTGELFF | TGTGCCAGCACCGAAAGGGGGCGGGTCACCGGGGAGCTGTTTTTT
TRBJ2-2 | - | - | TRBV21-1 | CASIPGGAGELFF | TGTGCCAGCATCCCAGGGGGCGCGGGGGAGCTGTTTTTT
TRBJ1-5 | TRBD1 | once | TRBV19 | CASSTPTGWDQPQHF | TGTGCCAGTAGTACCCCGACAGGGTGGGATCAGCCCCAGCATTTT
TRBJ1-6 | - | - | TRBV7-6 | CASSLGGGHRRSPLHF | TGTGCCAGCAGCTTAGGTGGTGGGCACCGTCGTTCACCCCTCCACTTT
TRBJ2-1 | - | - | TRBV10-1 | CASSPSRVEQFF | TGCGCCAGCAGCCCTTCCCGGGTTGAGCAGTTCTTC
TRBJ2-3 | - | - | TRBV2 | CASSVTGGDTQYF | TGTGCCAGCAGTGTCACAGGAGGGGATACGCAGTATTTT